The clone carrying this TCR beta chain appeared once. This entry is derived from a study of cytotoxic CD8 clonotypes in ibrutinib-treated CLL. The V end lost 1 base, the J end lost 5 bases, and 15 bases lay between the germline ends. The CDR3 length is 15 residues. Germline CDR1 SGHAT, CDR2 FQNNGV. Genomic DNA in a quantity of around 2 micrograms was derived from cryopreserved PBMCs for TCR beta libraries. Only in-frame clones appear in the TCRdb table, and some are missing; sequencing was by immunoSEQ multiplex PCR. This sample has approximately 170,000 clones, with roughly 88% found just once. This receptor was identified in a human donor with chronic lymphocytic leukemia. The chain recombines TRBV11-2 with TRBJ2-7; a possible D gene is TRBD1 (6 bases). Sequences were derived from PBMCs, sampled at disease progression, from a patient treated with ibrutinib. CDR3 amino acids: CASSLGPTGTHEQYF. The CDR3 region has the DNA TGTGCCAGCAGCTTAGGTCCAACCGGGACACACGAGCAGTACTTC.